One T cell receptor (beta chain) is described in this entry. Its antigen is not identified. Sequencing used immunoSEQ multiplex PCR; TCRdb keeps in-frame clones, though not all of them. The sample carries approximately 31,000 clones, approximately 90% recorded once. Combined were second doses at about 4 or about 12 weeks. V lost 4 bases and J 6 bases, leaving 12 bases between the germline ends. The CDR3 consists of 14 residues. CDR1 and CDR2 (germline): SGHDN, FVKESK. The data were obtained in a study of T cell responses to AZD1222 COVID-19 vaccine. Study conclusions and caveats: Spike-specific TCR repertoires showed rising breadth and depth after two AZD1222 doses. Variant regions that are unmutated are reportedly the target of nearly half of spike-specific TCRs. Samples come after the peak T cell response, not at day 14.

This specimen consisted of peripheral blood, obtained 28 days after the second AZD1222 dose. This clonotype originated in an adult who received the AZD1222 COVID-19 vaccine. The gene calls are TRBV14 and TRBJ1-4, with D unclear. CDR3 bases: TGTGCCAGCAGCCCTTTATCCGCAGATGAAAAACTGTTTTTT. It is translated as CASSPLSADEKLFF.